This paragraph reports one TCR beta chain. As yet, its antigen is unknown. The data derive from a study of graft-versus-host responses after intestinal transplantation. In the study overall: Anti-thymocyte globulin served as induction for all recipients, who then took tacrolimus and steroids for approximately three years. Notes on the study in general: Across patients carrying graft-donor T cell macrochimerism, allografts held high graft-versus-host to host-versus-graft clonal ratios. Ileal or blood samples showed some GvH clones first, and such clones were also found in recipient marrow.

Assay used: immunoSEQ multiplex PCR; TCRdb lists only in-frame clones, some missing. The repertoire includes about 89,000 clones, roughly 89% of them detected once, and about 0.28% sits in the top ten. This CDR3 spans 16 amino acids. The germline V gene encodes CDR1 SGHRS and CDR2 YFSETQ. Deletions cut 4 bases from V and 0 bases from J, with 16 bases between. The TCR sequence derives from a human donor who received an intestinal transplant. The chain links TRBV5-1 to TRBJ2-5; no firm D call. Sequencing was performed on unstimulated CD4+ T cells sorted from spleen or lymph node cells, taken before intestinal transplant. CDR3 sequence (DNA): TGCGCCAGCAGCATGGCCGCAAACGAGTACCAAGAGACCCAGTACTTC. It codes for CASSMAANEYQETQYF.